This T cell receptor beta chain comes out of a study of a mutant IDH1 vaccine in newly diagnosed glioma. Study-wide results and limits: Any relationship between pseudoprogression and changes in top peripheral T cell clonotypes seemed absent.

Assay used: immunoSEQ multiplex PCR; TCRdb lists only in-frame clones, some missing. Of around 31,000 clones in the sample, roughly 78% are singletons; the top ten hold about 24%. Time point in this sample: week 11, during vaccination. Mutant IDH1 20-mer peptide, at 300 ug, made up each vaccine dose, with topical imiquimod. Trimming removed 5 bases from V and 2 bases from J; junction bases left unmatched: 3. Germline-derived CDR1 and CDR2 are SQVTM and ANQGSEA. The CDR3 extends over 13 amino acids. On this clone itself: Its antigen is not known.

The sequencing here drew on PBMCs, taken from a glioma patient whose treatment included an IDH1 peptide vaccine. This clonotype was sampled from a man aged 25-40 years with glioma. The chain links TRBV29-1 to TRBJ1-2; 9 positions match TRBD1. The DNA of the CDR3 is TGCAGCGTTAATGGACAGGGGAACTATGGCTACACCTTC. This sequence encodes CSVNGQGNYGYTF. Together with reference TRBV29-1 and TRBJ1-2, the CDR3 gives the full variable domain: SAVISQKPSRDICQRGTSLTIQCQVDSQVTMMFWYRQQPGQSLTLIATANQGSEATYESGFVIDKFPISRPNLTFSTLTVSNMSPEDSSIYLCSVNGQGNYGYTFGSGTRLTVV.